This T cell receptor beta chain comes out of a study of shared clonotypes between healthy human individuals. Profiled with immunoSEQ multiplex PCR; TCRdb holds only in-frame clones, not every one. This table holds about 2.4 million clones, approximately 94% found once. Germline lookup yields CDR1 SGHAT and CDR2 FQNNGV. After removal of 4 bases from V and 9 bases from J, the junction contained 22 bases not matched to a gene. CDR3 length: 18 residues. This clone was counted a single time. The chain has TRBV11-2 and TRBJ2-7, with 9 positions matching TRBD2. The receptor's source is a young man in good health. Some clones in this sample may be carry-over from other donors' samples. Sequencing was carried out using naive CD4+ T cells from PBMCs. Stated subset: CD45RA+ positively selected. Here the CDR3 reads CASSSLVRLAGKPPGQYF. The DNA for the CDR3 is TGTGCCAGCAGCTCCCTTGTAAGGCTAGCGGGGAAACCCCCTGGGCAGTACTTC.